The clone carrying this T cell receptor beta chain showed up just once. The V end lost 2 bases, the J end lost 5 bases, and 10 bases lay between the germline ends. Looked up from germline, CDR1 is SGHRS and CDR2 is YFSETQ. This CDR3 is built from 13 residues. The assay was immunoSEQ multiplex PCR, and TCRdb's table has in-frame clones only and misses some. This sample has about 100,000 clones, with approximately 91% found just once. The data were obtained in a study of T cell responses to AZD1222 COVID-19 vaccine. Study-level information: Analyses pooled second doses at about 4 or about 12 weeks.

V is TRBV5-1 and J is TRBJ2-5; tentatively, D is TRBD2 (6 bases). The sample was peripheral blood, taken on day 0 of AZD1222 vaccination. The clonotype originates from an adult in good health. CDR3 protein: CASSFAGHETQYF. As DNA, the CDR3 is TGCGCCAGCAGCTTTGCGGGGCATGAGACCCAGTACTTC.